This entry describes one T cell receptor beta chain. What this receptor recognizes is not known. Base qualities are not at hand, and no much larger clone is one base apart. The sample is drawn from a study of CD4 T cells in relation to SARS-CoV-2 and coronaviruses (dated by TCRdb to about 2021). Broadly, across the study: In the ViraFEST assay, PBMCs were grown with antigen for about eleven days, and TCR beta CDR3s were then sequenced to identify antigen-specific clonal expansions. The study assessed, at the TCR clonotype level, memory CD4+ T cell crossreactivity between SARS-CoV-2 and common cold coronavirus spike proteins. Across all 12 patients in the full convalescent cohort, ages ranged from 21 to 72 years, with a median of 38. Using patient-derived lymphoblastoid cell lines, the shared crossreactive spike epitopes were mapped to their HLA restriction. The approximately twelve convalescent patients included 8 males and 4 females; two subjects were Hispanic. A different, Illumina-based TCR-beta assay was used to sequence expansion assays from other donors in the study. The Adaptive Biotechnologies TCR-sequencing kit was used to sequence samples from a few pre-COVID donors and the naive versus memory experiments, whereas other data were Illumina-based. General findings and caveats noted by the study authors: Significantly weaker SARS-CoV-2-driven expansion was shown by crossreactive clones than by monoreactive clones, consistent with antigenic imprinting. Because no donor provided both pre-pandemic and post-infection samples, tracing the source of pre-existing responses was limited. Because the crossreactivity analysis focused on spike protein, crossreactivity against other viral proteins was not assessed. Naive versus memory sequencing indicated the assay detects memory recall responses rather than primary responses primed during culture. Small numbers of patients and of tested TCRs were a limitation of the study. Memory CD4+ clonotypes crossrecognizing SARS-CoV-2 and at least one common cold coronavirus spike were found in 55% to 75% of donors.

Naive and memory CD4+ T cells were separated from cryopreserved PBMCs by first enriching for CD4 and then performing EasySep naive CD4+ T cell enrichment. Sorted naive or memory CD4+ T cells (roughly 92,000) were grown at a 1:1 ratio with T cell-depleted PBMCs and CEF peptides for 10 days. Each peptide culture condition was generally run in triplicate replicate wells. Ficoll-Paque PLUS gradient centrifugation was used to isolate PBMCs from leukapheresis product or whole blood. PBMCs were either used fresh in the expansion assay or cryopreserved at -140 degrees C. The QIAamp Micro DNA Kit was used to extract genomic DNA from the CD4+ T cells. CEF-cultured naive and memory CD4+ T cell DNA received survey-level immunoSEQ TCR-beta sequencing. As for how the authors treated the data: During preprocessing, nonproductive sequences were removed, as were CDR3s that did not start with C, did not end with F or W, or were shorter than 7 amino acids. Antigen-specific clonotypes were called with the MANAFEST web app on the basis of expansion relative to the reference and to other culture wells. To be counted as positive, a clone had to show significant expansion compared with the reference culture, at an FDR below 0.05, in 2 of 3 replicate wells. Positive clones also required significant expansion versus all other tandem wells and an odds ratio above 5. Cultured and uncultured naive and memory CD4+ repertoires were searched for CDR3s previously identified as spike- and CEF-reactive. CDR3 homology was measured as pairwise Levenshtein distance, computed with the stringdist R package after trimming three terminal residues from each end. Here the immuneACCESS table is served through TCRdb, limited to in-frame sequences with V and J called. Missing clones are a known gap in these copies; in checked studies unresolved V genes cover under half, and the rest lacks a known reason. Clone size and V and J calls were adopted from that table, with D and trimming inferred from the DNA. This sample comprises 38,000 or so clones, roughly 80% of them detected only once. The top ten clonotypes cover 6.6% of the sample.

The sample taken for sequencing was naive CD4+ T cells from PBMCs, cultured in vitro. The meaning of the sample's cell subset or site label: naive CD4+ T cells isolated by negative enrichment. This TCR derives from an adult with COVID-19.

The nucleotide sequence reads as follows: TGCGCCAGCAGCGGACAGGGTTTCTACGAGCAGTACTTC. Translation gives CASSGQGFYEQYF. Here the chain combines TRBV5-1 and TRBJ2-7, and 8 junction bases match TRBD1. The V end gives up 4 bases and the J end 3 bases, leaving 3 bases in the junction not matched to a gene. The CDR3 runs 13 residues from the cysteine to the phenylalanine. The entry retains the CDR3 DNA only, 39 bases that are in frame from base 1. Sequences SGHRS (CDR1) and YFSETQ (CDR2) are obtained from the germline V gene.